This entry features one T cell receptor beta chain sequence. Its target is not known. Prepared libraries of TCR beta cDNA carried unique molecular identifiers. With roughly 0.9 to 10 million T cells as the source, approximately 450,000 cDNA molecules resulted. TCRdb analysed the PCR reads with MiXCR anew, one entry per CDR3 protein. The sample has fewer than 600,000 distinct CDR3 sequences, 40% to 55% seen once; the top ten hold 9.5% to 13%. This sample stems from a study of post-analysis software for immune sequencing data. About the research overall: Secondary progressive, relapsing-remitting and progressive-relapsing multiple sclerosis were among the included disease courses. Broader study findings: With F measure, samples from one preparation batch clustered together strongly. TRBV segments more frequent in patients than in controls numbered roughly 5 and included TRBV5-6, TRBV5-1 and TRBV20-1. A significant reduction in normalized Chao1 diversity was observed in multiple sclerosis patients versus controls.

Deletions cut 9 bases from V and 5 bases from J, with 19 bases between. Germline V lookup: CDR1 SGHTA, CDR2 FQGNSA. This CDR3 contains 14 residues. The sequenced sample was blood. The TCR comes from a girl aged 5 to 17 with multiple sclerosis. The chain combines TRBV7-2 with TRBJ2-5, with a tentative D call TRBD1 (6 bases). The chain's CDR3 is CASMNQGIRETQYF. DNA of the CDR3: TGTGCCAGTATGAACCAGGGGATTCGGGAGACCCAGTACTTC.